The next 7 T cell receptor beta chains were all read from a single sample in a study of blood T cell repertoires in COVID-19. Clones were read by immunoSEQ multiplex PCR, and TCRdb kept only the in-frame ones, dropping some. The table lists 350,000 to 450,000 clones, around 87% of them singletons. Sequencing was done on a sample of PBMCs or T cells enriched from blood (not recorded which). These receptors were obtained from a man aged 40-50 years in a cohort exposed to, infected with or recovered from COVID-19 (not recorded which).

V usage is TRBV7-2 and J usage is TRBJ1-4; D unclear. The length of the CDR3 is 18 residues. Germline V gives CDR1 SGHTA, CDR2 FQGNSA. With 1 base removed from V and 3 bases from J, the gap between germline ends came to 18 bases. In DNA, the CDR3 is TGTGCCAGCAGCTTAGTTGTTCCCACCTACTATTCTAATGAAAAACTGTTTTTT. Translated: CASSLVVPTYYSNEKLFF.

This chain connects TRBV10-3 to TRBJ1-5; 9 bases are shared with TRBD1. Germline V gene data show CDR1 as ENHRY and CDR2 as SYGVKD. CDR3 length: 15 amino acids. V lost 6 bases to trimming and J lost 3 bases; unmatched junction nucleotides: 6. CDR3 sequence reads: CAISAGTGPNQPQHF. The CDR3 DNA sequence: TGTGCCATCAGCGCTGGGACAGGGCCCAATCAGCCCCAGCATTTT.

The chain combines TRBV29-1 with TRBJ2-1; 8 nucleotides align to TRBD2. Germline assignment: CDR1 SQVTM and CDR2 ANQGSEA. V trimming: 4 bases; J trimming: 7 bases; junction bases outside the gene matches: 12. CDR3 length: 15 residues. The CDR3 here is CSVGEVAGSVNEQFF. CDR3 sequence (DNA): TGCAGCGTTGGGGAGGTAGCGGGATCGGTAAATGAGCAGTTCTTC.

The chain employs TRBV2 and TRBJ2-5, with D maybe TRBD2 (5 bases). CDR3 length: 15 residues. CDR1 is SNHLY and CDR2 is FYNNEI in the germline V gene. V was cut by 6 bases and J by 2 bases, with 16 bases left in between. The CDR3 sequence is CASRRERTGQETQYF. DNA of the CDR3: TGTGCCAGCAGGAGAGAGCGGACGGGGCAAGAGACCCAGTACTTC.

This rearrangement joins TRBV11-2 to TRBJ1-3; D is possibly TRBD1 (5 bases). The ends were cut back, 5 bases at V and 1 base at J, with 12 bases in the middle. CDR1 is SGHAT, CDR2 FQNNGV, per germline. CDR3 length: 15 residues. The CDR3 protein is CASSVTDSSGNTIYF. The CDR3 coding sequence is TGTGCCAGCAGCGTGACAGATTCATCTGGAAACACCATATATTTT.

The chain uses TRBV6-5 and TRBJ2-5; maybe TRBD1 (5 bases). The CDR3 is 13 residues long. Germline CDR1 is MNHEY and CDR2 is SVGAGI. Trimming pared 6 bases from V and 5 bases from J, leaving 13 bases between. The CDR3: CASRGVALETQYF. In nucleotides, the CDR3 is TGTGCCAGCAGAGGGGTTGCGCTGGAGACCCAGTACTTC.

V gene TRBV30 combines with J gene TRBJ2-1; D is unresolved. The V and J ends lost 4 bases and 2 bases respectively, with 15 bases between them. Germline assignment: CDR1 GTSNPN and CDR2 SVGIG (reference sequence). The CDR3 extends over 15 amino acids. The CDR3 DNA sequence: TGTGCCTGGACCTATCAGGTGACGCCCTACAATGAGCAGTTCTTC. Translating gives CAWTYQVTPYNEQFF.